The sequence of this T cell receptor (beta chain) was determined in a study of T cell repertoires in cytomegalovirus infection. A single record per CDR3 protein comes from TCRdb applying MiXCR to the reads. The data contain around 430,000 distinct CDR3 sequences, 40% to 50% of them singletons. Comment on this clonotype: Its antigen is still unknown.

Sequences were derived from cultured PBMCs, sampled from culture after CMV antigen stimulation. The TCR was taken from a human donor in good health (CMV status not recorded). Some clones in this sample may be carry-over from other donors' samples.

The CDR3 DNA follows: TGTGCCAGCAGCTTAGCCAACAGCTTGAACTATGGCTACACCTTC. Translated: CASSLANSLNYGYTF. The chain links TRBV7-6 to TRBJ1-2; D is ambiguous. Per the germline V gene, CDR1 is SGHVS and CDR2 is FNYEAQ. V was shortened by 0 bases and J by 2 bases, with 10 bases between the two germline ends. There are 15 residues in the CDR3.